Listed below are T cell receptor beta chains from one sample, sequenced in a study of beta chain features in type 1 diabetes. Profiled with immunoSEQ multiplex PCR; TCRdb holds only in-frame clones, not every one. The data hold approximately 240,000 clones, with under 20% observed a single time. Sequences were obtained from naive CD4+ T cells from blood. The source of these receptors is a man younger than 40 with type 1 diabetes. The CDR3 runs from the conserved cysteine through the conserved F or W. Each record gives: V gene, D gene, clone size, J gene, CDR3 protein, CDR3 DNA. A D gene is named only where the DNA matches it firmly. Clone sizes are given selectively: once, few, many, or a class where the clone is expanded.

V: TRBV7-2
D: .
size: few
J: TRBJ2-1
CDR3: CASSLMVTYNEQFF
DNA: TGTGCCAGCAGCTTAATGGTCACCTACAATGAGCAGTTCTTC

V: TRBV29-1
D: .
size: .
J: TRBJ1-4
CDR3: CSVEPLGTNEKLFF
DNA: TGCAGCGTTGAGCCCCTGGGAACTAATGAAAAACTGTTTTTT

V: TRBV27
D: TRBD2
size: few
J: TRBJ2-5
CDR3: CASSIAGGWETQYF
DNA: TGTGCCAGCAGTATAGCGGGAGGGTGGGAGACCCAGTACTTC

V: TRBV18
D: .
size: .
J: TRBJ2-3
CDR3: CASSSAGSADTQYF
DNA: TGTGCCAGCTCTTCCGCCGGGAGCGCAGATACGCAGTATTTT

V: TRBV9
D: .
size: .
J: TRBJ1-3
CDR3: CASSGGAGNTIYF
DNA: TGTGCCAGCAGCGGAGGGGCTGGAAACACCATATATTTT

V: TRBV7-9
D: .
size: few
J: TRBJ1-2
CDR3: CASSWASDYGYTF
DNA: TGTGCCAGCAGCTGGGCCAGCGACTATGGCTACACCTTC

V: TRBV15
D: TRBD2
size: few
J: TRBJ2-1
CDR3: CATTRTSGTLNEQFF
DNA: TGTGCCACCACCCGGACTAGCGGGACGCTCAATGAGCAGTTCTTC

V: TRBV6-6
D: TRBD1
size: .
J: TRBJ2-7
CDR3: CASSYFGQGVYEQYF
DNA: TGTGCCAGCAGTTACTTCGGACAGGGGGTGTACGAGCAGTACTTC

V: TRBV7-2
D: TRBD2
size: few
J: TRBJ2-1
CDR3: CASSFTSGPYNEQFF
DNA: TGTGCCAGCAGCTTCACTAGCGGGCCCTACAATGAGCAGTTCTTC

V: TRBV29-1
D: .
size: .
J: TRBJ2-5
CDR3: CSVRGGGEETQYF
DNA: TGCAGCGTGCGTGGAGGGGGCGAAGAGACCCAGTACTTC

V: TRBV15
D: .
size: .
J: TRBJ2-7
CDR3: CATSSRQGSYEQYF
DNA: TGTGCCACCAGCAGTAGGCAGGGCTCCTACGAGCAGTACTTC

V: TRBV9
D: TRBD2
size: once
J: TRBJ2-7
CDR3: CASSPGGTGASYEQYF
DNA: TGTGCCAGCAGCCCGGGAGGGACGGGAGCCTCCTACGAGCAGTACTTC

V: TRBV30
D: TRBD2
size: few
J: TRBJ2-5
CDR3: CAWNLAGGRSTQYF
DNA: TGTGCCTGGAACCTAGCGGGAGGGAGGTCGACCCAGTACTTC

V: TRBV15
D: TRBD1
size: .
J: TRBJ1-2
CDR3: CATSRGDRNYGYTF
DNA: TGTGCCACCAGCAGAGGGGACAGAAACTATGGCTACACCTTC

V: TRBV7-2
D: .
size: .
J: TRBJ2-2
CDR3: CASSFKIVNTGELFF
DNA: TGTGCCAGCAGCTTTAAGATCGTGAACACCGGGGAGCTGTTTTTT

V: TRBV5-4
D: TRBD2
size: .
J: TRBJ2-7
CDR3: CASSLASGLSYEQYF
DNA: TGTGCCAGCAGCTTGGCTAGCGGGCTCTCCTACGAGCAGTACTTC

V: TRBV2
D: .
size: few
J: TRBJ1-2
CDR3: CASSGQLQGNYGYTF
DNA: TGTGCCAGCAGCGGCCAGCTACAGGGTAACTATGGCTACACCTTC

V: TRBV6-1
D: .
size: few
J: TRBJ1-2
CDR3: CASSEAGETNYGYTF
DNA: TGTGCCAGCAGTGAAGCGGGGGAGACTAACTATGGCTACACCTTC

V: TRBV30
D: .
size: .
J: TRBJ2-5
CDR3: CAWTGGMLPQYF
DNA: TGTGCCTGGACTGGGGGGATGTTGCCCCAGTACTTC

V: TRBV7-7
D: .
size: few
J: TRBJ2-5
CDR3: CASSLAGQGETQYF
DNA: TGTGCTAGCAGCTTAGCGGGACAGGGAGAGACCCAGTACTTC

V: TRBV30
D: .
size: .
J: TRBJ1-2
CDR3: CAWTRRSSHGYTF
DNA: TGTGCCTGGACCCGAAGGAGCAGTCATGGCTACACCTTC

V: TRBV27
D: TRBD1
size: .
J: TRBJ2-3
CDR3: CASRQGIGDTQYF
DNA: TGTGCCAGCAGACAGGGGATCGGAGATACGCAGTATTTT

V: TRBV29-1
D: TRBD1
size: .
J: TRBJ2-7
CDR3: CSAGTGEDEQYF
DNA: TGCAGCGCTGGGACAGGGGAAGACGAGCAGTACTTC

V: TRBV25-1
D: .
size: .
J: TRBJ2-7
CDR3: CASSDPPRVHEQYF
DNA: TGTGCCAGCAGTGATCCCCCCAGGGTCCACGAGCAGTACTTC

V: TRBV7-2
D: TRBD1
size: .
J: TRBJ1-2
CDR3: CASSSGTGGLYGYTF
DNA: TGTGCCAGCAGCTCCGGGACAGGGGGCCTCTATGGCTACACCTTC

V: TRBV7-9
D: .
size: few
J: TRBJ2-5
CDR3: CASSNIANSAYLLRTQYF
DNA: TGTGCCAGCAGCAATATCGCAAATTCGGCCTACTTATTGAGGACCCAGTACTTC

V: TRBV7-9
D: .
size: .
J: TRBJ2-4
CDR3: CASSRAGIINIQYF
DNA: TGTGCCAGCAGCCGAGCGGGCATCATAAACATTCAGTACTTC

V: TRBV18
D: .
size: few
J: TRBJ2-3
CDR3: CASSQSRTDTQYF
DNA: TGTGCCAGCTCACAAAGCCGCACAGATACGCAGTATTTT

V: TRBV18
D: TRBD1
size: few
J: TRBJ2-7
CDR3: CASSPDGTGQNF
DNA: TGTGCCAGCTCACCCGATGGGACAGGTCAGAACTTC

V: TRBV2
D: .
size: once
J: TRBJ2-1
CDR3: CASSYGSPYNEQFF
DNA: TGTGCCAGCAGTTACGGGAGCCCCTACAATGAGCAGTTCTTC

V: TRBV20-1
D: .
size: .
J: TRBJ1-3
CDR3: CSAALGNTIYF
DNA: TGCAGTGCGGCCTTAGGAAACACCATATATTTT

V: TRBV5-1
D: .
size: .
J: TRBJ2-5
CDR3: CASSPSGEETQYF
DNA: TGCGCCAGCAGCCCCTCGGGCGAAGAGACCCAGTACTTC

V: TRBV7-6
D: TRBD2
size: .
J: TRBJ2-1
CDR3: CASSSPVRGGGRNEQFF
DNA: TGTGCCAGCAGCTCTCCGGTGCGCGGGGGTGGGAGGAATGAGCAGTTCTTC

V: TRBV5-1
D: .
size: few
J: TRBJ1-5
CDR3: CASSLGDGNQPQHF
DNA: TGCGCCAGCAGCTTGGGGGATGGCAATCAGCCCCAGCATTTT

V: TRBV10-3
D: .
size: .
J: TRBJ2-2
CDR3: CAIRDREGTGELFF
DNA: TGTGCCATCAGGGACAGGGAGGGCACCGGGGAGCTGTTTTTT

V: TRBV29-1
D: .
size: .
J: TRBJ2-5
CDR3: CSVNAQETQYF
DNA: TGCAGCGTGAACGCGCAAGAGACCCAGTACTTC

V: TRBV20-1
D: TRBD1
size: few
J: TRBJ2-3
CDR3: CSAKTGGTQYF
DNA: TGCAGTGCAAAGACAGGGGGTACGCAGTATTTT

V: TRBV7-9
D: .
size: .
J: TRBJ2-6
CDR3: CASSFHLSGANVLTF
DNA: TGTGCCAGCAGCTTTCACCTCTCTGGGGCCAACGTCCTGACTTTC

V: TRBV29-1
D: TRBD1
size: few
J: TRBJ2-5
CDR3: CSVEDWRTGSSETQYF
DNA: TGCAGCGTTGAAGATTGGAGGACAGGTTCCTCAGAGACCCAGTACTTC

V: TRBV6-5
D: .
size: .
J: TRBJ2-5
CDR3: CASSYSKTLTGETQYF
DNA: TGTGCCAGCAGTTACTCGAAAACCTTGACAGGAGAGACCCAGTACTTC

V: TRBV29-1
D: .
size: .
J: TRBJ1-1
CDR3: CSVASGRSRATEAFF
DNA: TGCAGTGTGGCCTCGGGTCGCAGTCGTGCCACTGAAGCTTTCTTT

V: TRBV27
D: TRBD1
size: once
J: TRBJ2-7
CDR3: CASSGGTGPAEQYF
DNA: TGTGCCAGCAGTGGTGGGACAGGGCCAGCCGAGCAGTACTTC

V: TRBV15
D: .
size: few
J: TRBJ2-3
CDR3: CATSSRQTDTQYF
DNA: TGTGCCACCAGCAGTCGGCAGACAGATACGCAGTATTTT

V: TRBV11-2
D: TRBD2
size: .
J: TRBJ2-4
CDR3: CASSPLKRELAKNIQYF
DNA: TGTGCCAGCAGCCCCCTGAAGCGGGAGCTGGCCAAAAACATTCAGTACTTC

V: TRBV5-1
D: TRBD2
size: .
J: TRBJ2-7
CDR3: CASSVTSGSVYEQYF
DNA: TGCGCCAGCAGCGTTACTAGCGGGAGCGTCTACGAGCAGTACTTC

V: TRBV7-2
D: TRBD1
size: .
J: TRBJ1-2
CDR3: CASSSKDRERSYGYTF
DNA: TGTGCCAGCAGCTCAAAGGACAGGGAGCGTTCCTATGGCTACACCTTC

V: TRBV28
D: .
size: .
J: TRBJ2-5
CDR3: CAINRRETQYF
DNA: TGTGCCATCAATAGACGAGAGACCCAGTACTTC

V: TRBV7-2
D: .
size: few
J: TRBJ2-2
CDR3: CASSRSVDGELFF
DNA: TGTGCCAGCAGTAGGAGCGTTGACGGGGAGCTGTTTTTT

V: TRBV5-1
D: .
size: .
J: TRBJ2-1
CDR3: CASSLQSGSHNEQFF
DNA: TGCGCCAGCAGCTTGCAATCCGGCAGCCACAATGAGCAGTTCTTC

V: TRBV5-1
D: .
size: few
J: TRBJ2-4
CDR3: CASSAGHGRNIQYF
DNA: TGCGCCAGCAGCGCGGGACATGGGAGAAACATTCAGTACTTC

V: TRBV28
D: TRBD1
size: few
J: TRBJ2-7
CDR3: CASSLPGTGYEQYF
DNA: TGTGCCAGCAGTTTACCCGGGACAGGCTACGAGCAGTACTTC

V: TRBV19
D: .
size: .
J: TRBJ2-5
CDR3: CATTGTTETQYF
DNA: TGTGCCACCACCGGGACAACAGAGACCCAGTACTTC

V: TRBV6-4
D: .
size: .
J: TRBJ2-3
CDR3: CASSDSWDPTDTQYF
DNA: TGTGCCAGCAGTGACTCGTGGGACCCCACAGATACGCAGTATTTT